The sequence of this TCR beta chain was determined in a study of spatial heterogeneity in lung cancer. Note on this clonotype: This beta chain represents an off-target read in a library built for alpha chains; its size is of limited meaning.

This CDR3 is built from 14 residues. The V end lost 0 bases, the J end lost 5 bases, and 8 bases lay between the germline ends. Germline V lookup: CDR1 LNHNV, CDR2 YYDKDF (reference sequence). MiXCR, applied by TCRdb to the 5' RACE reads, yields one record per CDR3 protein. Of about 2,700 distinct CDR3 sequences in the sample, about 9.1% were seen once. Time point here: sample taken at primary tumor resection. Whole RNA from tumor, nontumor lung or frozen PBMC was sequenced unsorted. The cohort: approximately 66 early-stage, untreated non-small cell lung cancer patients. Sequenced here: normal lung tissue next to the tumor, sampled at surgery. The TCR was taken from a male donor with early-stage non-small cell lung cancer. The chain links TRBV15 to TRBJ2-1; D gene unclear. The CDR3 bases are TGTGCCACCAGCAGAGATAGACTGAACAATGAGCAGTTCTTC. Its protein product is CATSRDRLNNEQFF.